The clone carrying this T cell receptor beta chain was observed a handful of times. Diagnosis rested on symptoms, serum thyroxine and TRAb, thyroid ultrasound, and orbital computed tomography. The PBMCs had their origin in approximately 10 ml of fresh peripheral blood. The sample comes from a study of T cells in Graves' hyperthyroidism and ophthalmopathy. From RNA transcripts, TCR beta CDR3 regions were amplified. Initially, a first-round RT-PCR of the TCR CDR3 employed the HTBI primer set. MiXCR, run by TCRdb on the multiplex PCR reads, gives a single entry per CDR3 protein. The data show fewer than 900,000 distinct CDR3 sequences, with around a sixth seen just once and 16% held by the top ten. CDR1 and CDR2 from the germline V gene are DFQATT and SNEGSKA (reference sequence). CDR3 length: 12 residues. V dropped 4 bases and J dropped 3 bases, with 6 bases sitting between them.

This TCR came from a woman aged 50 to 65 with Graves' hyperthyroidism that later progressed to Graves' ophthalmopathy. The chain has TRBV20-1 and TRBJ2-2; D not certain. Sequencing was done on a sample of blood. The CDR3 nucleotides are TGCAGTGCTAAGTCCCACACCGGGGAGCTGTTTTTT. Its translation: CSAKSHTGELFF.